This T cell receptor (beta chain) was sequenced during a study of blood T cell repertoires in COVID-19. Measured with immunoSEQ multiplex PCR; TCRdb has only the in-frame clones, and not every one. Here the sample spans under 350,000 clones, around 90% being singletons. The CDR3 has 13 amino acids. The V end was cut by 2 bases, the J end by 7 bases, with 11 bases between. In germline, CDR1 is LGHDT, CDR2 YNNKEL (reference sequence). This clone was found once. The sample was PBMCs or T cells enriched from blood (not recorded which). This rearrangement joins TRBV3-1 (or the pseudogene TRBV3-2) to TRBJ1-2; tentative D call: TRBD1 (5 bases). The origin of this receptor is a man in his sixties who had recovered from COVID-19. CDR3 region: CASSQFRQGGYTF. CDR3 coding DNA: TGTGCCAGCAGCCAATTCCGGCAGGGTGGCTACACCTTC.